The sequence of this T cell receptor (beta chain) was determined in a study of vaccination and CD4 T cells after COVID-19. Study-level background: Post-vaccine sampling followed dose two by a median 72 days (range 14 to 241).

As concerns this clonotype: The antigen remains unidentified.

Sample treatment: approximately 11-day PBMC culture with coronavirus spike peptide pools or control peptides (ViraFEST assay). The Oncomine TCR Beta short-read assay generated sequence data from the DNA of cultured CD4+ T cells. TCRdb re-called the PCR reads with MiXCR, one entry per CDR3 protein. The sample has 21,000 or so distinct CDR3 sequences, 70% seen once. Germline assignment: CDR1 SGHAT and CDR2 FQNNGV. With 3 bases clipped from V and 2 bases from J, the junction kept 5 bases outside the gene matches. This CDR3 region has 15 residues. Points from the study as a whole: No early post-infection timepoints were studied, and convalescent patients studied were relatively few.

Sequencing was done on a sample of CD4+ T cells from blood, cultured in vitro. V is TRBV11-2 and J is TRBJ2-3, with 7 bases matching TRBD2. The receptor's source is a human donor who had recovered from COVID-19. CDR3 in amino acids: CASSFKGLITDTQYF. CDR3 DNA sequence: TGTGCCAGCAGCTTTAAGGGACTAATCACAGATACGCAGTATTTT.